The clone carrying this T cell receptor beta chain showed up just once. The antigen is not known. Other DNA variants within this sample encode the same CDR3. The sample is drawn from a study of cytomegalovirus exposure and HLA in healthy donors. CDR1 is LNHDA and CDR2 is SQIVND in the germline V gene (reference sequence). The CDR3 is made up of 14 amino acids. The V and J ends lost 2 bases and 7 bases respectively, with 9 bases between them. PCR employed 60 Vbeta and 13 Jbeta primers. Under the authors' procedure: The count from a later analysis was about 80 million unique TCR beta chains, some 9.9 million of them shared. Assay used: immunoSEQ multiplex PCR; TCRdb lists only in-frame clones, some missing. V, J and clone size reflect that table, while D and trimming were determined from the DNA. Of about 99,000 clones in the sample, 70% to 80% were seen once. General study results and limits: Sequence variants that were highly shared formed a cluster that was likely a sequencing artifact. A later analysis showed TCR association rates differing by HLA locus, peaking at DRB1 and lowest at HLA-C. Roughly even sequencing depth across donors was the assumption behind the presence/absence analyses.

The clonotype comes from a male donor in good health and CMV-seropositive. Sequencing was carried out using PBMCs. The chain employs TRBV19 and TRBJ1-6, with D possibly matching TRBD1 (6 bases). The CDR3: CASSIQGRNSPLHF. In DNA, the CDR3 is TGTGCCAGTAGTATACAGGGGCGCAATTCACCCCTCCACTTT.